In this sample, the clone carrying this T cell receptor (beta chain) turned up once. Its antigen is not identified. This sample was included in a study of T cell responses to AZD1222 COVID-19 vaccine. Trimming removed 2 bases from V and 9 bases from J; junction bases left unmatched: 7. Germline CDR1 and CDR2: MNHEY and SVGEGT. The CDR3 has 14 amino acids. General observations from the study: Close to half of spike-specific TCRs reportedly recognize unmutated variant regions. Most donors were white British, females outnumbered males, and clonal diversity was possibly underestimated.

Only in-frame clones appear in the TCRdb table, and some are missing; sequencing was by immunoSEQ multiplex PCR. The data hold about 99,000 clones, with 70% to 90% observed a single time. The chain joins TRBV6-2 or TRBV6-3 to TRBJ1-5; 7 bases agree with TRBD1. Sequences were derived from peripheral blood, sampled on day 0 of AZD1222 vaccination. The source is an adult in good health. CDR3 residues: CASSYTNRGGPQHF. CDR3 sequence (DNA): TGTGCCAGCAGTTACACAAACAGGGGCGGGCCCCAGCATTTT.